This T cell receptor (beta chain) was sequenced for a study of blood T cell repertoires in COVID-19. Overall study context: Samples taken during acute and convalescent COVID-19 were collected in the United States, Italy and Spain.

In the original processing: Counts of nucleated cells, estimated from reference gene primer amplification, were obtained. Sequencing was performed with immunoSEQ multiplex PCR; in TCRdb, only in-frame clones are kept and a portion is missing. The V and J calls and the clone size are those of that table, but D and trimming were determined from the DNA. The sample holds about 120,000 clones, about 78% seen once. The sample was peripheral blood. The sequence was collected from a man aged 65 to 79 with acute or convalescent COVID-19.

CDR3 sequence: CASSVAASDDYEQYF. CDR3 DNA: TGTGCCAGCAGCGTAGCGGCTAGCGATGACTACGAGCAGTACTTC. The chain employs TRBV9 and TRBJ2-7; D perhaps matches TRBD2 (6 bases). CDR3 length: 15 residues. V was clipped by 0 bases and J by 3 bases, with 13 bases between them. Germline V gene lookup returns CDR1 SGDLS and CDR2 YYNGEE.